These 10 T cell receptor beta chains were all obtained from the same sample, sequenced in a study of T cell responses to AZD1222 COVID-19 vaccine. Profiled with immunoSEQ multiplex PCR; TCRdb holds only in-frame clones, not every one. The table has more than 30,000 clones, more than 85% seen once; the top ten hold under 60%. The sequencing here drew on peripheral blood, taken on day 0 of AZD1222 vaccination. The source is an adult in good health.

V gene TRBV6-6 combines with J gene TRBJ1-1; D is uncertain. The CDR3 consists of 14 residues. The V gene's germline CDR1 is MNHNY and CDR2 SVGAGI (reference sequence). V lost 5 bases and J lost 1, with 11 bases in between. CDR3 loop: CASSGPPGNTEAFF. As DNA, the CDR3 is TGTGCCAGCAGTGGGCCCCCAGGGAACACTGAAGCTTTCTTT.

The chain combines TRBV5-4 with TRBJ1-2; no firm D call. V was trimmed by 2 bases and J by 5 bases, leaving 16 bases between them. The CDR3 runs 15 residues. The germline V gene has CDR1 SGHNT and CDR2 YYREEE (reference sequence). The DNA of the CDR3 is TGTGCCAGCAGCTTAGGGAGAAAAGGGCAATATGGCTACACCTTC. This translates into CASSLGRKGQYGYTF.

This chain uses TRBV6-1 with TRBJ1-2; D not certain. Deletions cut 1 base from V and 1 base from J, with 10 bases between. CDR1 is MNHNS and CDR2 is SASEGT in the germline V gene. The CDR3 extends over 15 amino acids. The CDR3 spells CASSEVAGLNYGYTF. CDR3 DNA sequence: TGTGCCAGCAGTGAAGTGGCAGGCCTTAACTATGGCTACACCTTC.

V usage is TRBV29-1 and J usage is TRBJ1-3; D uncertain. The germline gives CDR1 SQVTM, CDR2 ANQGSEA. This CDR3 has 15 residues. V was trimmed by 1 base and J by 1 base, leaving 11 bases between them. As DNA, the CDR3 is TGCAGCGTTGAAGTCTTCCGGGGTTCTGGAAACACCATATATTTT. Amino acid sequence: CSVEVFRGSGNTIYF.

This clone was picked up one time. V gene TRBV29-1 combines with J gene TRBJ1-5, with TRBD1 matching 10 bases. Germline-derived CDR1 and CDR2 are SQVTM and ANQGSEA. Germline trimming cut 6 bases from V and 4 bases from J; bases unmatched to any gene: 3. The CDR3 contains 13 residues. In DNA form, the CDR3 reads TGCAGCGTGGGACAGGGGAGGAATCAGCCCCAGCATTTT. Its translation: CSVGQGRNQPQHF.

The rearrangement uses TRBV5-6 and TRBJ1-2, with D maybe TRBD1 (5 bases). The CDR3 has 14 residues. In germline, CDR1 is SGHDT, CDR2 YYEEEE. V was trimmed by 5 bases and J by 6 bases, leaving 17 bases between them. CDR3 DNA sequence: TGTGCCAGCAGGCCGGCAGGGTTGCTGCATGGCTACACCTTC. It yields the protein CASRPAGLLHGYTF.

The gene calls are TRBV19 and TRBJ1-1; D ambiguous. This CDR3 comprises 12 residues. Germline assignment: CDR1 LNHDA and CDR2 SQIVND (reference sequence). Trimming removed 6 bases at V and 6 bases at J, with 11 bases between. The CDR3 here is CASSSTRPEAFF. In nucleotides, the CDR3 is TGTGCCAGTAGCTCGACCCGCCCTGAAGCTTTCTTT.

The CDR3 coding sequence is TGTGCCTGGAGCCCGACAGGGTATAATTCACCCCTCCACTTT. Residues: CAWSPTGYNSPLHF. The chain combines TRBV30 with TRBJ1-6; TRBD1 matches at 7 bases. Trimming at V came to 3 bases and at J to 4 bases, leaving 3 bases not matched to a gene. CDR3 size: 14 residues. The germline V gene encodes CDR1 GTSNPN and CDR2 SVGIG (reference sequence).

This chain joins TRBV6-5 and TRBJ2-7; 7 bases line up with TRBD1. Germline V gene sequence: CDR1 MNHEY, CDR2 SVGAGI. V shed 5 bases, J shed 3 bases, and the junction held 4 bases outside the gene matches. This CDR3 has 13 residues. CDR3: CASSPGTDYEQYF. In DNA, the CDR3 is TGTGCCAGCAGTCCCGGGACAGACTACGAGCAGTACTTC.

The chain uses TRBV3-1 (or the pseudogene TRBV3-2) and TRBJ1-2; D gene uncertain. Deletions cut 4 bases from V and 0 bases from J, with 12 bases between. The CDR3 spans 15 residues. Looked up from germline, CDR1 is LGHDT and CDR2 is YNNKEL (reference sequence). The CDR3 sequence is CASSRGHETNYGYTF. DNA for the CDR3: TGTGCCAGCAGCCGAGGGCACGAGACTAACTATGGCTACACCTTC.